These 29 T cell receptor beta chains were sequenced from one sample in a study of blood T cell repertoires in COVID-19. TCRdb's copy holds only in-frame clones and misses some; the assay was immunoSEQ multiplex PCR. The top ten hold about 5.4% of the sample, which has 50,000 to 65,000 clones, roughly 79% seen once. Sequencing was done on a sample of peripheral blood. Receptors were obtained from a woman between 55 and 75 years old with acute or convalescent COVID-19.

The chain carries TRBV27 and TRBJ1-6; 9 nucleotides align to TRBD1. Per the germline V gene, CDR1 is MNHEY and CDR2 is SMNVEV (reference sequence). V shed 0 bases and J 8 bases; nucleotides not matched to a gene: 5. The CDR3 length is 16 residues. The CDR3 coding sequence is TGTGCCAGCAGTTTATCTACAGGGGGCTCGGATTCACCCCTCCACTTT. This translates into CASSLSTGGSDSPLHF.

The chain combines TRBV9 with TRBJ2-5; TRBD2 might be the D (5 bases). CDR3 length: 17 residues. V gave up 4 bases and J gave up 3 bases, with 22 bases separating them. CDR1 and CDR2 (germline): SGDLS, YYNGEE. The CDR3: CASSIQTDTAREETQYF. The CDR3 DNA reads TGTGCCAGCAGCATCCAGACCGATACCGCGAGGGAAGAGACCCAGTACTTC.

The V call is TRBV29-1, the J call TRBJ2-7; 11 positions agree with TRBD2. Germline-derived CDR1 and CDR2 are SQVTM and ANQGSEA. The CDR3 length is 14 residues. After removal of 5 bases from V and 3 bases from J, the junction contained 6 bases not matched to a gene. CDR3 in DNA: TGCAGCGTTACTAGCGGGAGTGTCGACTACGAGCAGTACTTC. Its translation is CSVTSGSVDYEQYF.

The chain joins TRBV10-3 to TRBJ1-2; 7 nucleotides align to TRBD1. The V and J ends lost 5 bases and 4 bases, in that order; junction bases with no gene match: 10. This CDR3 spans 15 amino acids. Germline V gene data show CDR1 as ENHRY and CDR2 as SYGVKD. The CDR3 region is CAISTGQDPSYGYTF. The CDR3 nucleotides are TGTGCCATCAGTACCGGACAGGACCCTTCCTATGGCTACACCTTC.

The chain joins TRBV6-5 to TRBJ1-6; a possible D gene is TRBD1 (5 bases). Trimming shortened V by 8 bases and J by 5 bases, and 13 bases separated the two germline ends. This CDR3 region has 14 residues. Germline V CDR1 and CDR2: MNHEY, SVGAGI. The CDR3 here is CASGRDANNSPLHF. The CDR3 DNA is TGTGCCAGCGGGCGGGACGCTAATAATTCACCCCTCCACTTT.

The rearrangement uses TRBV18 and TRBJ1-6, with 8 bases aligning to TRBD1. Per germline, CDR1 KGHSH and CDR2 LQKENI. This CDR3 is built from 14 residues. The V segment lost 5 bases and the J segment 4 bases; nucleotides outside the gene matches: 1. Written as DNA, the CDR3 is TGTGCCAGCTCAGACAGGGGTTATAATTCACCCCTCCACTTT. Amino acids: CASSDRGYNSPLHF.

The genes are TRBV14 and TRBJ2-5, with a tentative D call TRBD1 (6 bases). This CDR3 comprises 17 residues. The germline V and J ends were trimmed by 3 bases and 2 bases, with 19 bases remaining between them. Germline V gene sequence: CDR1 SGHDN, CDR2 FVKESK. The CDR3 DNA follows: TGTGCCAGCAGCCACAAGACCACAAACAGGGTTCAAGAGACCCAGTACTTC. This encodes CASSHKTTNRVQETQYF.

The V call is TRBV3-1 (or the pseudogene TRBV3-2), the J call TRBJ1-3; D is uncertain. The CDR3 extends over 16 amino acids. Germline V gives CDR1 LGHDT, CDR2 YNNKEL (reference sequence). Trimming took 4 bases from V and 0 from J, leaving 13 bases between them. This CDR3 is CASSLMITSSGNTIYF. CDR3 nucleotides: TGTGCCAGCAGCCTGATGATCACCAGCTCTGGAAACACCATATATTTT.

V gene TRBV19 combines with J gene TRBJ2-3, with 7 bases that match TRBD1. Germline V gene lookup returns CDR1 LNHDA and CDR2 SQIVND (reference sequence). V dropped 11 bases and J dropped 1; count of bases not matched to a gene: 6. This CDR3 contains 13 residues. The CDR3 spells CASSGQRTDTQYF. The CDR3 DNA sequence: TGTGCCTCTTCGGGACAGCGCACAGATACGCAGTATTTT.

In its sample, this clone was seen a few times. The chain carries TRBV29-1 and TRBJ1-1, with TRBD1 identical over 8 bases. The germline gives CDR1 SQVTM, CDR2 ANQGSEA. The CDR3 extends over 13 amino acids. The CDR3 region is CRVADRGNTEAFF. The DNA for the CDR3 is TGCAGGGTCGCCGACAGGGGGAACACTGAAGCTTTCTTT.

This chain links TRBV5-8 with TRBJ1-4; 9 bases match TRBD1. Germline V gene data show CDR1 as SGHTS and CDR2 as YDEGEE. This CDR3 has 17 residues. Germline trimming cut 3 bases from V and 0 bases from J; bases unmatched to any gene: 6. The CDR3 DNA sequence: TGTGCCAGCAGCTCCGGGACAGGGCTTTCAACTAATGAAAAACTGTTTTTT. Translated, it gives CASSSGTGLSTNEKLFF.

This chain joins TRBV11-2 and TRBJ2-7, with D perhaps matching TRBD1 (5 bases). The CDR3 is made up of 15 amino acids. V was clipped by 5 bases and J by 1 base, with 15 bases between them. The germline CDR1 and CDR2 sequences are SGHAT and FQNNGV. The CDR3 DNA is TGTGCCAGCAGCGTACAGGACGCAATATCCTACGAGCAGTACTTC. Amino acids: CASSVQDAISYEQYF.

The V call is TRBV9, the J call TRBJ1-2, with 9 positions matching TRBD1. The CDR3 contains 13 residues. V lost 3 bases, J lost 4 bases, and 1 base stayed unmatched. Germline V gene data show CDR1 as SGDLS and CDR2 as YYNGEE. The CDR3 DNA is TGTGCCAGCAGCGCGACAGGGGGCTATGGCTACACCTTC. Protein sequence: CASSATGGYGYTF.

The V and J genes are TRBV5-1 and TRBJ1-3; the D is unclear. With 0 bases removed from V and 4 bases from J, the gap between germline ends came to 17 bases. Germline CDR1 reads SGHRS; CDR2 reads YFSETQ. The CDR3 sequence is 17 residues long. CDR3 sequence reads: CASSLAPPMREGNTIYF. The CDR3 region has the DNA TGCGCCAGCAGCTTGGCCCCACCGATGAGAGAAGGAAACACCATATATTTT.

This clone was seen a few times. The gene calls are TRBV5-6 and TRBJ1-5; no definite D call. CDR1 and CDR2 (germline): SGHDT, YYEEEE. Trimming shortened V by 0 bases and J by 7 bases, and 5 bases separated the two germline ends. This CDR3 has 12 amino acids. CDR3 loop: CASSLAGQPQHF. CDR3 nucleotide sequence: TGTGCCAGCAGCTTGGCCGGGCAGCCCCAGCATTTT.

The count of this clone is one. The chain recombines TRBV6-2 or TRBV6-3 with TRBJ2-1; D is perhaps TRBD1 (5 bases). CDR3 length equals 16 residues. The V and J ends lost 6 bases and 1 base respectively, with 16 bases between them. Germline V gene data show CDR1 as MNHEY and CDR2 as SVGEGT. In DNA form, the CDR3 reads TGTGCCAGCAGCCCTTTTGGACAACGGTCCTACAATGAGCAGTTCTTC. Translated: CASSPFGQRSYNEQFF.

The chain carries TRBV7-2 and TRBJ1-6; no reliable D call. This CDR3 comprises 15 residues. Germline-derived CDR1 and CDR2 are SGHTA and FQGNSA. V gave up 3 bases and J gave up 6 bases, with 12 bases separating them. CDR3 loop: CASSFPGGINSPLHF. Written as DNA, the CDR3 is TGTGCCAGCAGCTTCCCCGGAGGGATTAATTCACCCCTCCACTTT.

The chain joins TRBV7-8 to TRBJ1-4; TRBD1 might be the D (6 bases). V was clipped by 1 base and J by 3 bases, with 12 bases between them. Germline loops: CDR1 SGHVS, CDR2 FQNEAQ. The CDR3 is made up of 16 amino acids. CDR3 loop: CASSLDRQAPNEKLFF. CDR3 DNA sequence: TGTGCCAGCAGCTTAGACCGACAGGCTCCTAATGAAAAACTGTTTTTT.

V and J are TRBV7-3 and TRBJ2-2, with 10 bases that match TRBD1. CDR1 SGHTA and CDR2 FQGTGA come from the germline V gene. V shed 4 bases and J 5 bases; nucleotides not matched to a gene: 4. The CDR3 length is 15 residues. CDR3 sequence: CASSYDRGRTGELFF. The CDR3, as DNA: TGTGCCAGCAGCTACGACAGGGGGCGGACCGGGGAGCTGTTTTTT.

The chain recombines TRBV6-5 with TRBJ2-2; TRBD1 agrees at 8 bases. V lost 6 bases to trimming and J lost 5 bases; unmatched junction nucleotides: 8. In germline, CDR1 is MNHEY, CDR2 SVGAGI. The CDR3 contains 15 residues. The CDR3 sequence is CASRRGQGLTGELFF. In nucleotides, the CDR3 is TGTGCCAGCAGAAGAGGACAGGGCCTGACCGGGGAGCTGTTTTTT.

The chain links TRBV5-1 to TRBJ2-3, with D perhaps matching TRBD2 (6 bases). The V end was cut by 2 bases, the J end by 6 bases, with 19 bases between. This CDR3 contains 16 residues. Per germline, CDR1 SGHRS and CDR2 YFSETQ. This CDR3 reads CASSFKVQGGEDTQYF. The CDR3 DNA sequence: TGCGCCAGCAGCTTCAAAGTCCAGGGAGGCGAGGATACGCAGTATTTT.

V usage is TRBV7-8 and J usage is TRBJ2-3; tentatively, D is TRBD2 (6 bases). V was shortened by 5 bases and J by 6 bases, with 9 bases between the two germline ends. Germline V gives CDR1 SGHVS, CDR2 FQNEAQ. The CDR3 consists of 12 residues. CDR3 sequence reads: CASSRERDTQYF. CDR3 coding DNA: TGTGCCAGCAGCCGGGAGAGGGATACGCAGTATTTT.

The chain is built from TRBV5-4 and TRBJ2-5; D may be TRBD1 (6 bases). Germline V gene lookup returns CDR1 SGHNT and CDR2 YYREEE (reference sequence). This CDR3 comprises 16 residues. V was shortened by 1 base and J by 4 bases, with 17 bases between the two germline ends. The CDR3 loop reads CASSLFLAQGLETQYF. Here the CDR3 DNA reads TGTGCCAGCAGCTTGTTTTTAGCACAGGGCTTAGAGACCCAGTACTTC. Filled out from reference TRBV5-4 and TRBJ2-5, the complete variable domain reads ETGVTQSPTHLIKTRGQQVTLRCSSQSGHNTVSWYQQALGQGPQFIFQYYREEENGRGNFPPRFSGLQFPNYSSELNVNALELDDSALYLCASSLFLAQGLETQYFGPGTRLLVL.

This clone was picked up a small number of times. This sequence joins TRBV5-4 and TRBJ2-2, with 9 bases aligning to TRBD2. The V segment lost 0 bases and the J segment 7 bases; nucleotides outside the gene matches: 10. The CDR3 loop spans 17 amino acids. The germline CDR1 and CDR2 sequences are SGHNT and YYREEE (reference sequence). The CDR3 is CASSLEASGKVGGELFF. The CDR3 region has the DNA TGTGCCAGCAGCTTGGAAGCTAGCGGGAAAGTCGGCGGGGAGCTGTTTTTT.

The chain combines TRBV6-5 with TRBJ2-1; D might be TRBD1 (6 bases). The CDR3 is 13 amino acids. In germline, CDR1 is MNHEY, CDR2 SVGAGI. V dropped 2 bases and J dropped 8 bases, with 10 bases sitting between them. CDR3 region: CASSYPTGHEQFF. CDR3 sequence (DNA): TGTGCCAGCAGTTACCCCACAGGGCATGAGCAGTTCTTC.

The gene calls are TRBV7-8 and TRBJ2-7, with D possibly TRBD1 on 6 matching bases. Trimming took off 1 base at V and 0 bases at J, with 10 bases between the two ends. Germline CDR1 SGHVS, CDR2 FQNEAQ. This CDR3 has 15 amino acids. This CDR3 is CASSLEGGSSYEQYF. As DNA, the CDR3 is TGTGCCAGCAGCTTAGAAGGGGGTAGCTCCTACGAGCAGTACTTC.

This sequence joins TRBV7-9 and TRBJ1-1; D possibly corresponds to TRBD1 (6 bases). Germline assignment: CDR1 SEHNR and CDR2 FQNEAQ (reference sequence). This CDR3 has 13 residues. V dropped 5 bases and J dropped 3 bases, with 10 bases sitting between them. This CDR3 is CASSPTGHTEAFF. CDR3 in DNA: TGTGCCAGCAGCCCGACAGGACACACTGAAGCTTTCTTT. The full variable domain, rest sourced from reference TRBV7-9 and TRBJ1-1, is DTGVSQNPRHKITKRGQNVTFRCDPISEHNRLYWYRQTLGQGPEFLTYFQNEAQLEKSRLLSDRFSAERPKGSFSTLEIQRTEQGDSAMYLCASSPTGHTEAFFGQGTRLTVV.

This clone has a handful of counts. The V call is TRBV12-3 or TRBV12-4, the J call TRBJ1-1; unclear D gene. V gave up 5 bases and J gave up 8 bases, with 15 bases separating them. This CDR3 is 13 amino acids long. This chain's CDR3 is CASSLSTGWEAFF. The CDR3 DNA follows: TGTGCCAGCAGTCTGAGTACTGGTTGGGAAGCTTTCTTT.

The chain couples TRBV3-1 (or the pseudogene TRBV3-2) to TRBJ1-3; tentative D call: TRBD1 (5 bases). Germline V gene data show CDR1 as LGHDT and CDR2 as YNNKEL (reference sequence). Trimming left V 3 bases short and J 6 bases short, with 12 bases between. The length of the CDR3 is 14 residues. CDR3: CASSQGGWQNTIYF. The CDR3 region has the DNA TGTGCCAGCAGCCAGGGGGGGTGGCAAAACACCATATATTTT.